This TCR beta chain was identified during a study of CD8+ T cells in alopecia areata. Treatment of the sample: oral pan-JAK inhibitor, 5-10 mg twice daily. General observations from the study: Scalp lesions, especially in alopecia totalis/universalis, had higher clonality than normal scalp. Tofacitinib produced a significant decrease in scalp clonality and in expanded CD8+ clones among the top 100.

The CDR3 is 12 residues long. The ends were cut back, 3 bases at V and 6 bases at J, with 6 bases in the middle. Per the germline V gene, CDR1 is ENHRY and CDR2 is SYGVKD. Remarks on this clone: Its cognate antigen is unknown.

Following RNA extraction, reverse transcription yielded cDNA that acted as the sequencing template. Here immunoSEQ multiplex PCR was the method, and the copy in TCRdb shows in-frame clones only, minus some. The table lists some 170,000 clones, roughly 63% of them singletons. This sequence originates from a human donor with alopecia areata. The source material was CD4+ T cells sorted from blood, sampled at approximately week 61, from a patient treated with tofacitinib. The J gene is TRBJ2-1, the V gene TRBV10-3; D perhaps matches TRBD1 (6 bases). CDR3 sequence: CAISEQGNEQFF. CDR3 DNA sequence: TGTGCCATCAGTGAACAGGGCAATGAGCAGTTCTTC.